The rows below give T cell receptor beta chains drawn from one sample of a study of T cell responses to AZD1222 COVID-19 vaccine. Profiled with immunoSEQ multiplex PCR; TCRdb holds only in-frame clones, not every one. Counted here are 150,000 to 200,000 clones, about 87% occurring once; the ten biggest clones make up 2.5% to 3%. Sequenced material: peripheral blood, taken on day 0 of MenACWY control vaccination. These receptors were taken from an adult in good health. Each CDR3 is given with its conserved first and last residue. The D gene is left open where the match is weak. Some rows have no size entry. The others give once, few or many, or a class for an expanded clone.

NA,TRBD2,TRBJ2-7,15,TRBV5-4,TGTGCCAGCAGCTTGGGACTAGCGGCTGCCTACGAGCAGTACTTC,CASSLGLAAAYEQYF
NA,NA,TRBJ1-4,15,TRBV5-5,TGTGCCAGCAGTAGATCAGGGGCAACTAATGAAAAACTGTTTTTT,CASSRSGATNEKLFF
NA,NA,TRBJ2-3,11,TRBV7-2,TGTGCCAGCAGCCGGGGGCCCGTTCGGCGGTTT,CASSRGPVRRF
NA,NA,TRBJ1-1,14,TRBV7-2,TGTGCCAGCAGCTACGCGGCGGGGGAGGTTGAAGCTTTCTTT,CASSYAAGEVEAFF
NA,TRBD1,TRBJ2-7,16,TRBV10-3,TGTGCCATCAGTGACCCCCGGGACAGGGGGACCTACGAGCAGTACTTC,CAISDPRDRGTYEQYF
NA,NA,TRBJ1-1,15,TRBV6-5,TGTGCCAGCAGTTACTCGGGGGCTGGTCACACTGAAGCTTTCTTT,CASSYSGAGHTEAFF
NA,TRBD1,TRBJ2-1,15,TRBV24-1,TGTGCCACCAGCCCGGACAGGGGGGACCTCAATGAGCAGTTCTTC,CATSPDRGDLNEQFF
few,TRBD1,TRBJ1-1,14,TRBV5-1,TGCGCCAGCAGTTCGGGACAGCTGAACACTGAAGCTTTCTTT,CASSSGQLNTEAFF
NA,TRBD1,TRBJ1-1,18,TRBV5-8,TGTGCCAGCAGCTTGGGGAACGTTTTAGGGACAGGGGGGCAGGAAGCTTTCTTT,CASSLGNVLGTGGQEAFF
NA,NA,TRBJ2-5,15,TRBV6-2/TRBV6-3,TGTGCCAGCAGTTCCCCCCGGGGGGCACAAGAGACCCAGTACTTC,CASSSPRGAQETQYF
NA,NA,TRBJ1-1,14,TRBV30,TGTGCCTGGAGTTTGGGGGACGTGAACACTGAAGCTTTCTTT,CAWSLGDVNTEAFF
NA,NA,TRBJ2-7,14,TRBV28,TGTGCCAGCAGTTCCGGACTCTCCTCTTGGGAGCAGTACTTC,CASSSGLSSWEQYF
NA,TRBD2,TRBJ2-7,22,TRBV3-1/TRBV3-2,TGTGCCAGCAGCCAAGTAGGACCCCTACCGGGACTAGCGGGACATAGCTCCTACGAGCAGTACTTC,CASSQVGPLPGLAGHSSYEQYF
NA,NA,TRBJ1-1,13,TRBV28,TGTGCCAGCCTCACCGGGGGGCCGAGTGAAGCTTTCTTT,CASLTGGPSEAFF
NA,NA,TRBJ1-5,15,TRBV7-2,TGTGCCAGCAGCTCCCGGGGCCCACCTAATCAGCCCCAGCATTTT,CASSSRGPPNQPQHF
NA,TRBD1,TRBJ1-1,15,TRBV19,TGTGCCAGTAATCCGGGACAGGGATTGAACACTGAAGCTTTCTTT,CASNPGQGLNTEAFF
NA,NA,TRBJ1-1,17,TRBV9,TGTGCCAGCAGCGACGACCCAGGGACCGGAGAAAACACTGAAGCTTTCTTT,CASSDDPGTGENTEAFF
NA,NA,TRBJ1-1,17,TRBV5-1,TGCGCCAGCAGCTCCACACAGAGGGGGAGAATGAACACTGAAGCTTTCTTT,CASSSTQRGRMNTEAFF
NA,NA,TRBJ1-3,16,TRBV5-1,TGCGCCAGCAGCTTGCAGCAGGGCTCTGTCGGAAACACCATATATTTT,CASSLQQGSVGNTIYF
NA,NA,TRBJ1-1,15,TRBV5-1,TGCGCCAGCAGCTTGCAGGGTGGATTCGGCACTGAAGCTTTCTTT,CASSLQGGFGTEAFF
NA,TRBD1,TRBJ1-6,16,TRBV2,TGTGCCAGCAGGGACAGGGTGGGCTCCTATAATTCACCCCTCCACTTT,CASRDRVGSYNSPLHF
NA,NA,TRBJ1-1,14,TRBV28,TGTGCCAGCAGTTACAGTGAAATGAACACTGAAGCTTTCTTT,CASSYSEMNTEAFF
NA,TRBD1,TRBJ1-2,18,TRBV3-1/TRBV3-2,TGTGCCAGCAGCCTAATAAACCGAGCGACAGGGGGCAGGTATGGCTACACCTTC,CASSLINRATGGRYGYTF
NA,TRBD1,TRBJ2-2,15,TRBV19,TGTGCCAGTATGAAAGGGACAGGCCGAACCGGGGAGCTGTTTTTT,CASMKGTGRTGELFF
NA,NA,TRBJ2-7,15,TRBV4-3,TGCGCCAGCAGCCAAGATTTCAGGGGGGCAGGCGAGCAGTACTTC,CASSQDFRGAGEQYF
NA,TRBD1,TRBJ2-1,15,TRBV7-3,TGTGCCAGCAGCCCGGGACAGGGTTTTTTCAATGAGCAGTTCTTC,CASSPGQGFFNEQFF
once,TRBD1,TRBJ2-7,18,TRBV6-2/TRBV6-3,TGTGCCAGCAGTTATCCGGACAGGGTGGGTCGTTACCGGTACGAGCAGTACTTC,CASSYPDRVGRYRYEQYF
NA,NA,TRBJ1-1,13,TRBV6-5,TGTGCCAGCAGTTTGACAGCAAACACTGAAGCTTTCTTT,CASSLTANTEAFF
NA,TRBD1,TRBJ2-6,17,TRBV28,TGTGCCAGCAACCCCAACAGGGGGTTCTCTGGGGCCAACGTCCTGACTTTC,CASNPNRGFSGANVLTF
NA,TRBD1,TRBJ2-7,14,TRBV5-1,TGCGCCAGCAGGGCTTCAGGGGGCTCCCTCGAGCAGTACTTC,CASRASGGSLEQYF
NA,NA,TRBJ2-3,15,TRBV5-6,TGTGCCAGCAGCTTGGGTCAGTCTCCCACAGATACGCAGTATTTT,CASSLGQSPTDTQYF
few,NA,TRBJ1-2,13,TRBV29-1,TGCAGCGTTGAACCCCCCGAGGGCTATGGCTACACCTTC,CSVEPPEGYGYTF
NA,TRBD2,TRBJ2-3,16,TRBV28,TGTGCCAGCAGTCCCGGGGTAGCGGGAGCCACAGATACGCAGTATTTT,CASSPGVAGATDTQYF
NA,NA,TRBJ1-4,19,TRBV9,TGTGCCAGCAGCGTTTTCCAAACCGCCGCACGGCCGACTAATGAAAAACTGTTTTTT,CASSVFQTAARPTNEKLFF
NA,NA,TRBJ1-3,16,TRBV9,TGTGCCAGCAGTCAATCCGGGGGGCAAGGTGGAAACACCATATATTTT,CASSQSGGQGGNTIYF
NA,NA,TRBJ2-7,16,TRBV5-5,TGTGCCAGCAGCTTGGGTGTCATCCCCGGTACCTACGAGCAGTACTTC,CASSLGVIPGTYEQYF